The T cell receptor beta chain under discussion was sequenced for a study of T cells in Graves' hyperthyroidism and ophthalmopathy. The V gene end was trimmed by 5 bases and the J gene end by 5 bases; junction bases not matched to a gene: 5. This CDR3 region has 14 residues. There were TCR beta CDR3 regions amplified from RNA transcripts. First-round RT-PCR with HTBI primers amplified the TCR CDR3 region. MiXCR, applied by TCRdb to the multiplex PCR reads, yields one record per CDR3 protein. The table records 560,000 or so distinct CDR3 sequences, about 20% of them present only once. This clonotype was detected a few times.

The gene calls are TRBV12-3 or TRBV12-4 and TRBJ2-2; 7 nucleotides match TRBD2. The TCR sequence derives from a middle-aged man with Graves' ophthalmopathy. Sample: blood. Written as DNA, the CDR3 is TGTGCCAGCAGTAACGCGCGGGGGACCGGGGAGCTGTTTTTT. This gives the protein CASSNARGTGELFF.